The clone carrying this TCR beta chain has more than one count but fewer than ten. The antigen is not known. The PCR was carried out with 60 Vbeta primers and 13 Jbeta primers. Some clones are missing from TCRdb's copy, which holds only in-frame ones; the method was immunoSEQ multiplex PCR. The repertoire holds around 170,000 clones, with 84% as singletons. This sample was taken from a study of cytomegalovirus exposure and HLA in healthy donors. Broader study findings: HLA alleles showed associations with 16,951 TCR beta sequences in a later analysis, at a 0.05 false discovery rate.

CDR3 length: 15 residues. Germline lookup yields CDR1 SGHAT and CDR2 FQDESV (reference sequence). V shed 1 base and J shed 4 bases, with 12 bases lying between them. This receptor was identified in a woman aged 50 to 65 in good health and CMV-seropositive. Sequenced sample: PBMCs. The rearrangement uses TRBV11-1 and TRBJ2-3, with D perhaps TRBD2 (6 bases). The CDR3 DNA reads as TGTGCCAGCAGCTTAGACCCTAGCGAGGCAGATACGCAGTATTTT. This sequence encodes CASSLDPSEADTQYF.